Each of the 24 T cell receptor beta chains below was sequenced from the same sample in a study of T cell responses to AZD1222 COVID-19 vaccine. Assay used: immunoSEQ multiplex PCR; TCRdb lists only in-frame clones, some missing. The sample includes 100,000 to 150,000 clones, approximately 92% seen only once; the top ten take 0.9% to 1.4%. Material: peripheral blood, obtained 28 days after the second AZD1222 dose. Receptors originate from an adult who received the AZD1222 COVID-19 vaccine.

This clone has just one count. The chain recombines TRBV11-3 with TRBJ1-1; D call uncertain. Trimming left V 5 bases short and J 4 bases short, with 8 bases between. There are 12 residues in the CDR3. Germline CDR1 reads SGHNT; CDR2 reads YENEEA. This chain's CDR3 is CASSPRPTEAFF. Here the CDR3 DNA reads TGTGCCAGCAGCCCCCGACCCACTGAAGCTTTCTTT.

The rearrangement joins TRBV7-2 to TRBJ1-1; D unresolved. This CDR3 is built from 14 residues. Trimming stripped 4 bases from V and 1 base from J, with 10 bases between. Looked up from germline, CDR1 is SGHTA and CDR2 is FQGNSA. The CDR3: CASSSPPENTEAFF. In nucleotides, the CDR3 is TGTGCCAGCAGCTCACCCCCCGAGAACACTGAAGCTTTCTTT.

The rearrangement joins TRBV30 to TRBJ1-1, with D unresolved. The V and J ends lost 1 base and 0 bases respectively, with 6 bases between them. The CDR3 extends over 13 amino acids. CDR1 GTSNPN and CDR2 SVGIG come from the germline V gene (reference sequence). The CDR3 nucleotides read TGTGCCTGGAGTGACGGGATGAACACTGAAGCTTTCTTT. Encoded protein: CAWSDGMNTEAFF.

This clone occurred once. The chain has TRBV7-9 and TRBJ1-1; 10 nucleotides agree with TRBD1. CDR1 is SEHNR and CDR2 is FQNEAQ in the germline V gene (reference sequence). The CDR3 sequence is 14 residues long. V lost 5 bases to trimming and J lost 5 bases; unmatched junction nucleotides: 5. The CDR3, as DNA: TGTGCCAGCAGCGGACGGACAGGGGGTACTGAAGCTTTCTTT. Translation: CASSGRTGGTEAFF. The variable domain in full, completed from reference TRBV7-9 and TRBJ1-1, reads DTGVSQNPRHKITKRGQNVTFRCDPISEHNRLYWYRQTLGQGPEFLTYFQNEAQLEKSRLLSDRFSAERPKGSFSTLEIQRTEQGDSAMYLCASSGRTGGTEAFFGQGTRLTVV.

The chain joins TRBV11-2 to TRBJ2-2; 7 nucleotides match TRBD2. The J segment lost 6 bases and the V segment lost 8 bases, leaving 12 bases of the junction unmatched. CDR3 length: 15 amino acids. Germline CDR1 reads SGHAT; CDR2 reads FQNNGV. DNA for the CDR3: TGTGCCAGCCAGCGGGGCACGCGGTTCTCCGGGGAGCTGTTTTTT. As protein: CASQRGTRFSGELFF.

V usage is TRBV29-1 and J usage is TRBJ2-7; possibly TRBD1 for D (6 bases). Trimming pared 4 bases from V and 6 bases from J, leaving 16 bases between. The CDR3 has 13 amino acids. CDR1 is SQVTM, CDR2 ANQGSEA, per germline. CDR3 sequence: CSVGRQGQGEQYF. Here the CDR3 DNA reads TGCAGCGTTGGACGGCAGGGACAAGGCGAGCAGTACTTC.

This clone has only a few counts. The gene calls are TRBV5-6 and TRBJ2-7; TRBD2 is a possible D gene (5 bases). The CDR3 is made up of 14 amino acids. Trimming removed 0 bases at V and 1 base at J, with 8 bases between. Looked up from germline, CDR1 is SGHDT and CDR2 is YYEEEE. The CDR3 loop reads CASSLGLPSYEQYF. CDR3 nucleotide sequence: TGTGCCAGCAGCTTGGGACTACCTTCCTACGAGCAGTACTTC. Supplemented by reference TRBV5-6 and TRBJ2-7, the full variable domain reads DAGVTQSPTHLIKTRGQQVTLRCSPKSGHDTVSWYQQALGQGPQFIFQYYEEEERQRGNFPDRFSGHQFPNYSSELNVNALLLGDSALYLCASSLGLPSYEQYFGPGTRLTVT.

The rearrangement links TRBV2 to TRBJ2-5; 7 bases match TRBD1. Germline lookup yields CDR1 SNHLY and CDR2 FYNNEI. Trimming removed 0 bases from V and 2 bases from J; junction bases left unmatched: 3. This CDR3 is built from 15 residues. The CDR3 is CASSEAGTEQETQYF. CDR3 nucleotides: TGTGCCAGCAGTGAAGCCGGGACAGAGCAAGAGACCCAGTACTTC.

This chain joins TRBV6-5 and TRBJ1-5; D is unclear. The V end was cut by 6 bases, the J end by 6 bases, with 18 bases between. The CDR3 length is 15 residues. Germline-derived CDR1 and CDR2 are MNHEY and SVGAGI. The CDR3 nucleotides are TGTGCCAGCAGCCGCAAGAGGGAGGCTCCTCAGCCCCAGCATTTT. Its protein product is CASSRKREAPQPQHF.

The J gene is TRBJ1-1, the V gene TRBV11-1, with unresolved D. V was clipped by 1 base and J by 0 bases, with 6 bases between them. Germline assignment: CDR1 SGHAT and CDR2 FQDESV (reference sequence). This CDR3 is 14 amino acids long. In DNA, the CDR3 is TGTGCCAGCAGCTTAGAACCAGTGAACACTGAAGCTTTCTTT. Its protein is CASSLEPVNTEAFF.

The J gene is TRBJ1-1, the V gene TRBV28, with D unclear. Germline V CDR1 and CDR2: MDHEN, SYDVKM. The V end lost 1 base, the J end lost 0 bases, and 6 bases lay between the germline ends. The CDR3 sequence is 14 residues long. The CDR3 loop is CASSLLPLNTEAFF. CDR3 nucleotides: TGTGCCAGCAGTTTATTACCGTTGAACACTGAAGCTTTCTTT. Using reference TRBV28 and TRBJ1-1 for the parts outside the CDR3, the full variable domain is DVKVTQSSRYLVKRTGEKVFLECVQDMDHENMFWYRQDPGLGLRLIYFSYDVKMKEKGDIPEGYSVSREKKERFSLILESASTNQTSMYLCASSLLPLNTEAFFGQGTRLTVV.

This sequence joins TRBV10-2 and TRBJ1-1; maybe TRBD1 (6 bases). CDR1 and CDR2 from the germline V gene are WSHSY and SAAADI. Trimming removed 6 bases at V and 4 bases at J, with 18 bases between. CDR3 length: 15 amino acids. CDR3 protein: CASSSLEGGGTEAFF. DNA of the CDR3: TGCGCCAGCAGCTCACTGGAGGGGGGAGGCACTGAAGCTTTCTTT.

The J gene is TRBJ2-5, the V gene TRBV7-2; D call uncertain. There are 14 residues in the CDR3. The V end lost 2 bases, the J end lost 2 bases, and 9 bases lay between the germline ends. Germline V gene sequence: CDR1 SGHTA, CDR2 FQGNSA. The CDR3 here is CASSLTGPQETQYF. The CDR3 bases are TGTGCCAGCAGCTTAACGGGTCCTCAAGAGACCCAGTACTTC.

The chain uses TRBV19 and TRBJ1-2; tentatively, D is TRBD1 (5 bases). Trimming took 6 bases from V and 2 from J, leaving 16 bases between them. The CDR3 contains 15 residues. CDR1 is LNHDA and CDR2 is SQIVND in the germline V gene (reference sequence). The DNA for the CDR3 is TGTGCCAGTAGATCCCAGGGACGGGGAAACTATGGCTACACCTTC. Translating it yields CASRSQGRGNYGYTF.

In this sample, this clone turned up once. The gene calls are TRBV12-3 or TRBV12-4 and TRBJ1-1, with D perhaps TRBD1 (6 bases). The CDR3 consists of 13 residues. Trimming removed 5 bases from V and 3 bases from J, with 10 bases in between. CDR3 in DNA: TGTGCCAGCAGTACAGGGCAGGACACTGAAGCTTTCTTT. Translated: CASSTGQDTEAFF.

This chain links TRBV3-1 (or the pseudogene TRBV3-2) with TRBJ1-2; D may be TRBD1 (5 bases). Trimming left V 4 bases short and J 0 bases short, with 15 bases between. This CDR3 is 16 amino acids long. CDR1 LGHDT and CDR2 YNNKEL come from the germline V gene (reference sequence). The CDR3 loop is CASSPQPGRSNYGYTF. Here the CDR3 DNA reads TGTGCCAGCAGCCCGCAACCGGGACGGTCTAACTATGGCTACACCTTC.

About this clone itself: Other DNA sequences in this sample translate to the same CDR3. The rearrangement uses TRBV5-1 and TRBJ1-5, with D perhaps TRBD1 (5 bases). Trimming took off 3 bases at V and 4 bases at J, with 11 bases between the two ends. The CDR3 runs to 14 residues. Per the germline V gene, CDR1 is SGHRS and CDR2 is YFSETQ. Here the CDR3 DNA reads TGCGCCAGCAGCTCGGGGGAACGAAATCAGCCCCAGCATTTT. Translated: CASSSGERNQPQHF.

The chain carries TRBV21-1 and TRBJ1-5. TRBV21-1 is a pseudogene. There are 10 residues in the CDR3. The DNA for the CDR3 is TGTGCCAGCTTGAGTCAGCCCCAGCATTTT. This codes for CASLSQPQHF.

The V call is TRBV24-1, the J call TRBJ2-4; no firm D call. The germline V gene has CDR1 KGHDR and CDR2 SFDVKD. CDR3 length: 13 amino acids. The V gene lost 4 bases and the J gene lost 7 bases, with 10 bases spanning the gap. CDR3 residues: CATSDRALNIQYF. The CDR3 DNA reads TGTGCCACCAGTGACCGGGCATTGAACATTCAGTACTTC.

This clone was seen more than once but under ten times. CDR3 bases: TGTGCCAGCTCATACGGTGACCGTAGGGAAAAACTGTTTTTT. Protein sequence: CASSYGDRREKLFF. The rearrangement links TRBV9 to TRBJ1-4; D remains unclear. V was clipped by 7 bases and J by 8 bases, with 18 bases between them. Germline V gene data show CDR1 as SGDLS and CDR2 as YYNGEE. The CDR3 is 14 residues long.

The rearrangement joins TRBV7-2 to TRBJ2-7, with TRBD2 as a possible D gene (5 bases). Germline assignment: CDR1 SGHTA and CDR2 FQGNSA. V shed 1 base and J shed 1 base, with 8 bases lying between them. This CDR3 is 14 amino acids long. The CDR3 DNA reads TGTGCCAGCAGCTTAGGACGGGGATCCTACGAGCAGTACTTC. It yields the protein CASSLGRGSYEQYF.

This clone was counted a few times. The chain combines TRBV11-2 with TRBJ2-1; 11 bases map to TRBD2. Germline loops: CDR1 SGHAT, CDR2 FQNNGV. This CDR3 has 15 residues. The V and J ends lost 5 bases and 6 bases, in that order; junction bases with no gene match: 6. CDR3 residues: CASSTLAGGSNEQFF. The CDR3 DNA reads as TGTGCCAGCAGCACCCTAGCGGGAGGTTCCAATGAGCAGTTCTTC.

The rearrangement uses TRBV9 and TRBJ2-1; D not certain. V lost 0 bases and J 5 bases, leaving 12 bases between the germline ends. Germline CDR1 reads SGDLS; CDR2 reads YYNGEE. CDR3 length equals 15 residues. The CDR3 nucleotides read TGTGCCAGCAGCGTAGCTCCGCGGCTTAACAATGAGCAGTTCTTC. Residues: CASSVAPRLNNEQFF.

The chain has TRBV9 and TRBJ2-7; 7 positions match TRBD1. From germline, CDR1 is SGDLS and CDR2 YYNGEE. Trimming cost V 2 bases and J 0 bases; bases outside gene matches: 5. CDR3 length equals 15 residues. The CDR3 region has the DNA TGTGCCAGCAGCGTCGAGACAGGGCACTCCTACGAGCAGTACTTC. Protein sequence: CASSVETGHSYEQYF.